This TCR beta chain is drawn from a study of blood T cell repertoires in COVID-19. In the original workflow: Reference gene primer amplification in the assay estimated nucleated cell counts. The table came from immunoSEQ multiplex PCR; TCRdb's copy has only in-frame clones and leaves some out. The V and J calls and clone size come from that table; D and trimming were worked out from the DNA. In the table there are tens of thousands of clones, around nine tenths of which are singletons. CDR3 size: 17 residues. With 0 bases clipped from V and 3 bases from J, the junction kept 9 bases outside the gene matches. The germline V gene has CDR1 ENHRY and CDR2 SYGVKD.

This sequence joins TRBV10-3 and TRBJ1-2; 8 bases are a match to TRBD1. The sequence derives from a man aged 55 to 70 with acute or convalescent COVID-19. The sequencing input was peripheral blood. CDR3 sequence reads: CAISESTSGGVDYGYTF. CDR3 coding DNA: TGTGCCATCAGTGAGTCGACTTCAGGGGGCGTGGACTATGGCTACACCTTC.